This TCR beta chain was found in a study of T cells in Graves' hyperthyroidism and ophthalmopathy. From RNA transcripts, TCR beta CDR3 regions were amplified. HTBI primers were the set used in a first-round RT-PCR of the TCR CDR3. TCRdb re-called the multiplex PCR reads with MiXCR, one entry per CDR3 protein. The data hold hundreds of thousands of distinct CDR3 sequences, with roughly 15% observed a single time. CDR1 is SNHLY, CDR2 FYNNEI, per germline. The ends were cut back, 7 bases at V and 2 bases at J, with 12 bases in the middle. The CDR3 spans 13 residues. This clonotype was detected many times. Enrolled ophthalmopathy patients presented with a Clinical Activity Score of at least 3, a NOSPECS grade of at least 4, and disease duration under 3 months. Uncontrolled infection, other autoimmune disease, pregnancy or lactation excluded patients. Fresh peripheral blood, 7.5 to 10 ml of it, supplied the PBMCs.

The material sequenced was blood. The chain employs TRBV2 and TRBJ2-7, with D perhaps assigned TRBD1 or TRBD2 (5 bases each). The origin of this receptor is a woman aged 18-29 years with Graves' ophthalmopathy. This CDR3 is CASMNGATYEQYF. CDR3 bases: TGTGCCAGCATGAACGGGGCTACCTACGAGCAGTACTTC. Full variable domain (outside the CDR3, taken from reference TRBV2 and TRBJ2-7): EPEVTQTPSHQVTQMGQEVILRCVPISNHLYFYWYRQILGQKVEFLVSFYNNEISEKSEIFDDQFSVERPDGSNFTLKIRSTKLEDSAMYFCASMNGATYEQYFGPGTRLTVT.